What follows are 26 T cell receptor beta chains derived from one specimen sequenced in a study of CD8 T cells in Susac syndrome. cDNA came from roughly 0.47 to 1 ug RNA primed by random hexamers. In TCRdb, the immunoSEQ multiplex PCR reads were re-called with MiXCR into one record per CDR3 protein. Of 250,000 to 300,000 distinct CDR3 sequences listed, roughly 85% are singletons. The sequenced sample was CD8+ T cells from PBMCs. The origin of the receptors is a human donor with multiple sclerosis.

This rearrangement joins TRBV20-1 to TRBJ1-6, with a weak D call TRBD1 (5 bases). The V gene lost 2 bases and the J gene lost 8 bases, with 16 bases spanning the gap. The germline V gene encodes CDR1 DFQATT and CDR2 SNEGSKA (reference sequence). The CDR3 is 15 amino acids. The CDR3: CSARLPGSPDSPLHF. The CDR3 DNA sequence: TGCAGTGCTAGACTCCCAGGGAGTCCGGATTCACCCCTCCACTTT.

This chain links TRBV2 with TRBJ2-5; 8 nucleotides agree with TRBD2. CDR3 length: 16 residues. Trimming removed 7 bases from V and 4 bases from J; junction bases left unmatched: 14. CDR1 and CDR2 (germline): SNHLY, FYNNEI. This CDR3 is CASKGLAGVGRETQYF. The CDR3 DNA reads TGTGCCAGCAAGGGGCTAGCGGGCGTAGGGCGAGAGACCCAGTACTTC. Based on the CDR3 plus reference TRBV2 and TRBJ2-5, the full variable domain is EPEVTQTPSHQVTQMGQEVILRCVPISNHLYFYWYRQILGQKVEFLVSFYNNEISEKSEIFDDQFSVERPDGSNFTLKIRSTKLEDSAMYFCASKGLAGVGRETQYFGPGTRLLVL.

The chain couples TRBV7-9 to TRBJ2-6; no clear D. Germline lookup yields CDR1 SEHNR and CDR2 FQNEAQ (reference sequence). Trimming took off 1 base at V and 2 bases at J, with 9 bases between the two ends. The CDR3 runs to 16 residues. The CDR3 loop is CASSLGGGPGANVLTF. The CDR3 region has the DNA TGTGCCAGCAGCTTAGGGGGTGGGCCTGGGGCCAACGTCCTGACTTTC.

The chain has TRBV5-1 and TRBJ1-1; D not resolved. The CDR3 totals 14 residues. Trimming left V 0 bases short and J 1 base short, with 7 bases between. Germline V lookup: CDR1 SGHRS, CDR2 YFSETQ. DNA of the CDR3: TGCGCCAGCAGCTTGGGAGCTGCGAACACTGAAGCTTTCTTT. As protein: CASSLGAANTEAFF. Full variable domain (outside the CDR3, taken from reference TRBV5-1 and TRBJ1-1): KAGVTQTPRYLIKTRGQQVTLSCSPISGHRSVSWYQQTPGQGLQFLFEYFSETQRNKGNFPGRFSGRQFSNSRSEMNVSTLELGDSALYLCASSLGAANTEAFFGQGTRLTVV.

The gene calls are TRBV29-1 and TRBJ2-2, with D perhaps matching TRBD2 (6 bases). The germline V gene encodes CDR1 SQVTM and CDR2 ANQGSEA. The CDR3 runs to 13 residues. The V end was cut by 6 bases, the J end by 8 bases, with 16 bases between. DNA of the CDR3: TGCAGCGTGGAGGGTACAAGGTCTGGGGAGCTGTTTTTT. It specifies CSVEGTRSGELFF.

This sequence joins TRBV29-1 and TRBJ2-7; D could derive from TRBD1 or TRBD2 (5 bases each). Per germline, CDR1 SQVTM and CDR2 ANQGSEA. The V gene lost 5 bases and the J gene lost 3 bases, with 17 bases spanning the gap. There are 14 residues in the CDR3. CDR3 bases: TGCAGCGTTACCCTTGTTGAGGGGTACTACGAGCAGTACTTC. This codes for CSVTLVEGYYEQYF.

The V call is TRBV12-3 or TRBV12-4, the J call TRBJ1-2, with no clear D. V shed 5 bases and J shed 6 bases, with 16 bases lying between them. CDR3 length: 14 amino acids. The CDR3 bases are TGTGCCAGCAGTCCGGGCAGCCGAAGTGATGGCTACACCTTC. Translated: CASSPGSRSDGYTF.

This chain connects TRBV28 to TRBJ2-1; D is uncertain. The CDR3 loop spans 12 amino acids. The V gene's germline CDR1 is MDHEN and CDR2 SYDVKM. Trimming removed 3 bases at V and 7 bases at J, with 7 bases between. CDR3 sequence: CASSFWANEQFF. Here the CDR3 DNA reads TGTGCCAGCAGTTTTTGGGCGAATGAGCAGTTCTTC. Combining the CDR3 with reference TRBV28 and TRBJ2-1 gives the whole variable domain DVKVTQSSRYLVKRTGEKVFLECVQDMDHENMFWYRQDPGLGLRLIYFSYDVKMKEKGDIPEGYSVSREKKERFSLILESASTNQTSMYLCASSFWANEQFFGPGTRLTVL.

This sequence joins TRBV15 and TRBJ2-1, with 7 bases matching TRBD2. J was trimmed by 5 bases and V by 0 bases; bases with no gene match: 16. CDR3 length: 19 amino acids. Per the germline V gene, CDR1 is LNHNV and CDR2 is YYDKDF (reference sequence). DNA of the CDR3: TGTGCCACCAGCAGAGACGGCCTAGCGGAGCCACAGACGGACAATGAGCAGTTCTTC. Its translation: CATSRDGLAEPQTDNEQFF. The variable domain in full, completed from reference TRBV15 and TRBJ2-1, reads DAMVIQNPRYQVTQFGKPVTLSCSQTLNHNVMYWYQQKSSQAPKLLFHYYDKDFNNEADTPDNFQSRRPNTSFCFLDIRSPGLGDTAMYLCATSRDGLAEPQTDNEQFFGPGTRLTVL.

The CDR3 reads CASSLASGASPWGQETQYF. The CDR3 DNA is TGTGCCAGCAGCTTAGCGAGTGGGGCCAGCCCCTGGGGCCAAGAGACCCAGTACTTC. The gene calls are TRBV7-9 and TRBJ2-5; the D gene is possibly TRBD1 (5 bases). CDR3 length equals 19 residues. Germline V lookup: CDR1 SEHNR, CDR2 FQNEAQ (reference sequence). The germline V and J ends were trimmed by 0 bases and 1 base, with 21 bases remaining between them.

CDR3 amino acids: CASRSGRLDYGYTF. CDR3 nucleotides: TGTGCCAGCAGATCCGGACGTCTTGACTATGGCTACACCTTC. V is TRBV11-1 and J is TRBJ1-2; D is ambiguous. Deletions cut 6 bases from V and 3 bases from J, with 14 bases between. Germline CDR1 and CDR2: SGHAT and FQDESV (reference sequence). The CDR3 covers 14 residues.

The gene calls are TRBV27 and TRBJ2-5; 8 bases agree with TRBD2. V shed 2 bases and J 5 bases; nucleotides not matched to a gene: 16. The CDR3 runs to 18 residues. The germline V gene encodes CDR1 MNHEY and CDR2 SMNVEV (reference sequence). CDR3 in amino acids: CASSLLSGRAEDSETQYF. CDR3 DNA: TGTGCCAGCAGTTTACTATCCGGGAGGGCGGAAGATAGTGAGACCCAGTACTTC.

V is TRBV28 and J is TRBJ2-7; D unresolved. CDR1 and CDR2 (germline): MDHEN, SYDVKM. The germline V and J ends were trimmed by 2 bases and 0 bases, with 11 bases remaining between them. The CDR3 is 15 residues long. CDR3 in DNA: TGTGCCAGCAGTTTACCTCCCAACCTCTCCTACGAGCAGTACTTC. As protein: CASSLPPNLSYEQYF.

The gene calls are TRBV3-1 and TRBJ2-2, with 13 bases fitting TRBD2. J was trimmed by 8 bases and V by 1 base; bases with no gene match: 7. Germline CDR1 is LGHDT and CDR2 is YNNKEL (reference sequence). This CDR3 region has 17 residues. The DNA of the CDR3 is TGTGCCAGCAGCCAAGTACTAGCGGGAGGGCCAGGAGGGGAGCTGTTTTTT. It yields the protein CASSQVLAGGPGGELFF.

The V and J genes are TRBV30 and TRBJ2-1, with TRBD2 identical over 10 bases. CDR1 is GTSNPN, CDR2 SVGIG, per germline (reference sequence). This CDR3 is built from 14 residues. Germline trimming cut 6 bases from V and 7 bases from J; bases unmatched to any gene: 9. Here the CDR3 reads CACPGLARINEQFF. CDR3 in DNA: TGTGCCTGTCCGGGACTAGCGAGAATAAATGAGCAGTTCTTC.

This chain links TRBV6-6 with TRBJ1-4; possibly TRBD1 for D (6 bases). V was pared by 7 bases and J by 7 bases, with 16 bases between. The CDR3 contains 14 residues. The germline V gene has CDR1 MNHNY and CDR2 SVGAGI (reference sequence). For the CDR3, the DNA is TGTGCCAGCAAACCCGAAGGGGGGCGTGAAAAACTGTTTTTT. Protein product: CASKPEGGREKLFF.

This clonotype was counted a few times. V and J are TRBV5-1 and TRBJ1-6; D perhaps matches TRBD1 (6 bases). The V end was cut by 5 bases, the J end by 6 bases, with 15 bases between. This CDR3 is 15 amino acids long. The germline CDR1 and CDR2 sequences are SGHRS and YFSETQ. Here the CDR3 DNA reads TGCGCCAGCAGTGGGGGGGCAGGTTCTAATTCACCCCTCCACTTT. Protein product: CASSGGAGSNSPLHF.

The chain recombines TRBV12-3 or TRBV12-4 with TRBJ2-3, with D uncertain. The CDR3 is 13 amino acids. V was pared by 6 bases and J by 4 bases, with 11 bases between. CDR3 protein: CASRPNLADTQYF. The CDR3 nucleotides are TGTGCCAGCAGGCCAAATCTGGCAGATACGCAGTATTTT.

The chain couples TRBV29-1 to TRBJ2-2; 8 bases are shared with TRBD2. Germline V gives CDR1 SQVTM, CDR2 ANQGSEA. The V gene end was trimmed by 0 bases and the J gene end by 1 base; junction bases not matched to a gene: 4. This CDR3 has 16 amino acids. The CDR3, as DNA: TGCAGCGTTGAAGAAACGGGGACTAGGAACACCGGGGAGCTGTTTTTT. Translating it yields CSVEETGTRNTGELFF.

This chain uses TRBV27 with TRBJ1-5; 7 nucleotides align to TRBD1. CDR3 length: 14 residues. J lost 7 bases, V lost 2 bases, and 5 bases had no gene match. Germline CDR1 and CDR2: MNHEY and SMNVEV (reference sequence). CDR3 sequence reads: CASSLKGARQPQHF. The CDR3 coding sequence is TGTGCCAGCAGTTTAAAGGGGGCTCGGCAGCCCCAGCATTTT.

The chain uses TRBV28 and TRBJ2-1; no firm D call. This CDR3 is 14 amino acids long. Germline CDR1 reads MDHEN; CDR2 reads SYDVKM. The V gene lost 6 bases and the J gene lost 7 bases, with 16 bases spanning the gap. The CDR3 region is CASSSYDGQNEQFF. The CDR3 nucleotides are TGTGCCAGCAGCTCCTACGACGGCCAGAATGAGCAGTTCTTC.

J is TRBJ2-7 and V is TRBV2; the match to TRBD2 covers 9 bases. J gave up 4 bases and V 4 bases, and 11 bases lay outside the gene matches. In germline, CDR1 is SNHLY, CDR2 FYNNEI. CDR3 length: 16 residues. The DNA of the CDR3 is TGTGCCAGCAGTGGGCAGAGGACTAGCGCTACTTACGAGCAGTACTTC. The encoded protein is CASSGQRTSATYEQYF.

The chain uses TRBV20-1 and TRBJ2-3; D may be TRBD2 (6 bases). CDR3 size: 14 residues. Per germline, CDR1 DFQATT and CDR2 SNEGSKA (reference sequence). Trimming left V 3 bases short and J 0 bases short, with 10 bases between. The CDR3 here is CSARGLTSTDTQYF. Written as DNA, the CDR3 is TGCAGTGCTAGGGGACTTACTAGCACAGATACGCAGTATTTT.

The chain recombines TRBV29-1 with TRBJ1-4; D perhaps matches TRBD1 (5 bases). Germline CDR1 and CDR2: SQVTM and ANQGSEA. The CDR3 is 15 residues long. Between the trimmed V and J ends, which lost 4 bases and 4 bases, there was a span of 16 bases. In nucleotides, the CDR3 is TGCAGCGTTGGCGTGCAGGGACGGATTAATGAAAAACTGTTTTTT. Translated: CSVGVQGRINEKLFF.

The rearrangement joins TRBV2 to TRBJ2-2; no clear D. V was clipped by 4 bases and J by 3 bases, with 12 bases between them. The CDR3 has 15 residues. The germline gives CDR1 SNHLY, CDR2 FYNNEI. In DNA form, the CDR3 reads TGTGCCAGCAGTGCGGAGAGTTCGGACACCGGGGAGCTGTTTTTT. It specifies CASSAESSDTGELFF.

The chain combines TRBV4-1 with TRBJ2-3; 10 bases map to TRBD1. V lost 3 bases to trimming and J lost 3 bases; unmatched junction nucleotides: 6. The CDR3 consists of 16 residues. The V gene's germline CDR1 is MGHRA and CDR2 YSYEKL. The CDR3 reads CASSHGPGQGTDTQYF. In DNA, the CDR3 is TGCGCCAGCAGCCACGGGCCGGGACAGGGGACAGATACGCAGTATTTT.